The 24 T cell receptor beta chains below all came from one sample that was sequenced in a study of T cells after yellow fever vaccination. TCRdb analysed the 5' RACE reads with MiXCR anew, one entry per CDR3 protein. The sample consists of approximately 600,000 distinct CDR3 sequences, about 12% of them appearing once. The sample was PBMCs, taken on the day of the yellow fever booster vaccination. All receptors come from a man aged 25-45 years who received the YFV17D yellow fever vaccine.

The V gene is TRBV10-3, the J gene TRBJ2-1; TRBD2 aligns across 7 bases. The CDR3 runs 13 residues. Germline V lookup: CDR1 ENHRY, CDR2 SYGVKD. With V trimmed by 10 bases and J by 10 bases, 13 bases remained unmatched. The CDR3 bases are TGTGCCACCCAGCTCGCGGGAGCGGGAGAGCAGTTCTTC. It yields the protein CATQLAGAGEQFF.

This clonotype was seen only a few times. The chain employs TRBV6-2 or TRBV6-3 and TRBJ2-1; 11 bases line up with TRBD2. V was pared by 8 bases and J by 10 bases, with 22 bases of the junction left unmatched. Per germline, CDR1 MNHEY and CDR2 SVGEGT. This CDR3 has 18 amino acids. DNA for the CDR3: TGTGCCAGCTGTCCCCCCTTTAGCGGGAGGGCCGGGCGAGACGAGCAGTTCTTC. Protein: CASCPPFSGRAGRDEQFF.

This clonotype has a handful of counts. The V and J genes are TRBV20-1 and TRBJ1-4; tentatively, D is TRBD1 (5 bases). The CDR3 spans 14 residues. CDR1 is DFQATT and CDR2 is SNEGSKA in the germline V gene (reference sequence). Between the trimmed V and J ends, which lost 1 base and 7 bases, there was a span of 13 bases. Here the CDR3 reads CSARAPTGAEKLFF. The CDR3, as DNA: TGCAGTGCTAGAGCGCCAACCGGGGCTGAAAAACTGTTTTTT.

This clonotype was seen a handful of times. CDR3 coding DNA: TGCGCCAGCAGCCCTTCGGGGCAAGATACGCAGTATTTT. This encodes CASSPSGQDTQYF. The rearrangement joins TRBV4-1 to TRBJ2-3; D might be TRBD1 or TRBD2, each matching 5 bases. Between the trimmed V and J ends, which lost 4 bases and 5 bases, there was a span of 10 bases. Looked up from germline, CDR1 is MGHRA and CDR2 is YSYEKL. This CDR3 region has 13 residues.

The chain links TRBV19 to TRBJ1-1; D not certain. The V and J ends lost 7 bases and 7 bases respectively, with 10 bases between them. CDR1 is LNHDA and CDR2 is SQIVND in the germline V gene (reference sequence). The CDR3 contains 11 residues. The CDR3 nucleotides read TGTGCCAGTACAGGACGGAATGAAGCTTTCTTT. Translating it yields CASTGRNEAFF.

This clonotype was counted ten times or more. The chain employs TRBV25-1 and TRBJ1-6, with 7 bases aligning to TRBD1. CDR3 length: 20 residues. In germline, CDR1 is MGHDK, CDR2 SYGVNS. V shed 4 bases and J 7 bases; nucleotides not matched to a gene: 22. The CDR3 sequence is CASSGTGTAGQWVKNSPLHF. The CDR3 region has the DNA TGTGCCAGCAGTGGTACAGGGACAGCTGGCCAATGGGTGAAAAATTCACCCCTCCACTTT.

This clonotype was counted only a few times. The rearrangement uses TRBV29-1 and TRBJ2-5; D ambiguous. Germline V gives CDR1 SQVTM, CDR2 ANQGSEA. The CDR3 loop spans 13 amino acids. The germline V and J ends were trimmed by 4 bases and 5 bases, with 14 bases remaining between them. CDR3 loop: CSVGGPRTETQYF. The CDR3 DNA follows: TGCAGCGTTGGCGGACCCCGGACGGAGACCCAGTACTTC.

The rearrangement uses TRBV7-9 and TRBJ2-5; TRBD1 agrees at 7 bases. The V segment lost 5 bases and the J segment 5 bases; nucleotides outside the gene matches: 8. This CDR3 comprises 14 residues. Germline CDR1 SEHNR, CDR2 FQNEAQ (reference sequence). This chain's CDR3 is CASSEGQRLETQYF. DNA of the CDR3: TGTGCCAGCAGCGAGGGACAGCGGTTGGAGACCCAGTACTTC.

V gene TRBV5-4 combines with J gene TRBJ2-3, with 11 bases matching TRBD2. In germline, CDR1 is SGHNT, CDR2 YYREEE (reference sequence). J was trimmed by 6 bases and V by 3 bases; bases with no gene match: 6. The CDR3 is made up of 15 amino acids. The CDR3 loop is CASSSTSGASDTQYF. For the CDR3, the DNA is TGTGCCAGCAGCTCGACTAGCGGGGCCTCGGATACGCAGTATTTT.

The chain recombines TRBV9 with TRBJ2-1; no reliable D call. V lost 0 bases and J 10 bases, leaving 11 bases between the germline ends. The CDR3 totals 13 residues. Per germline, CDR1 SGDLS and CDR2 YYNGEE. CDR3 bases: TGTGCCAGCAGCGTAGCAGAAAGGCGGGAGCAGTTCTTC. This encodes CASSVAERREQFF.

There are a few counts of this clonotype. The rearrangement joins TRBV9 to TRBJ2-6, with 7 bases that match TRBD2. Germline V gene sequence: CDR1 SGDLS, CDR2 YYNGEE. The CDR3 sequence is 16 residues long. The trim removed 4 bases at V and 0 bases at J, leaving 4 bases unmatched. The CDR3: CASSPAGSSGANVLTF. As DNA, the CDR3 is TGTGCCAGCAGCCCAGCGGGGAGCTCTGGGGCCAACGTCCTGACTTTC.

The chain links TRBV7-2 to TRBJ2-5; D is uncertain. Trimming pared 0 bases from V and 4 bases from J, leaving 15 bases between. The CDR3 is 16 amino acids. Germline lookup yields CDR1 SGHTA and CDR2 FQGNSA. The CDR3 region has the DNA TGTGCCAGCAGCTTAGCGAAAGTAGTAGCAGCAGAGACCCAGTACTTC. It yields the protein CASSLAKVVAAETQYF. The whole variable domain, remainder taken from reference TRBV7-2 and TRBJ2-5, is GAGVSQSPSNKVTEKGKDVELRCDPISGHTALYWYRQSLGQGLEFLIYFQGNSAPDKSGLPSDRFSAERTGGSVSTLTIQRTQQEDSAVYLCASSLAKVVAAETQYFGPGTRLLVL.

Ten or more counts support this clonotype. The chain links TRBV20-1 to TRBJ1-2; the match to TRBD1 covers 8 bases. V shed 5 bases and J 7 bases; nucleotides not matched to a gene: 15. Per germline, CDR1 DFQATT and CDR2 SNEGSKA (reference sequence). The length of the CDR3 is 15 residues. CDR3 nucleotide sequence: TGCAGTGCTGACCCTGGGGACAGGAAGATGGGTGGCTACACCTTC. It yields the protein CSADPGDRKMGGYTF.

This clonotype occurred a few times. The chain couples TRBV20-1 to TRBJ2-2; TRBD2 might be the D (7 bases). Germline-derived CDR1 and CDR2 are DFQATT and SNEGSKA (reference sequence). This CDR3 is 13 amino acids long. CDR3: CSPEGGRTGELFF. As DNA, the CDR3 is TGCAGCCCTGAGGGGGGGCGGACCGGGGAGCTGTTTTTT.

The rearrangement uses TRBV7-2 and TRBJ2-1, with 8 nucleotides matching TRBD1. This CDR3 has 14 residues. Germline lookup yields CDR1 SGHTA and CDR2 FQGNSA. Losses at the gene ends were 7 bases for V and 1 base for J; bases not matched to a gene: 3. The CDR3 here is CASTRQGSYNEQFF. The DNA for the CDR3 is TGTGCCAGCACCAGACAGGGGTCCTACAATGAGCAGTTCTTC.

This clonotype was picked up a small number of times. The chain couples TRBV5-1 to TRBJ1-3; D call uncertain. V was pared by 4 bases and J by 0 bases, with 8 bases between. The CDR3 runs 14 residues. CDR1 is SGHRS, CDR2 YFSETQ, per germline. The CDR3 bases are TGCGCCAGCAGCGAAAAGAACTCTGGAAACACCATATATTTT. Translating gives CASSEKNSGNTIYF.

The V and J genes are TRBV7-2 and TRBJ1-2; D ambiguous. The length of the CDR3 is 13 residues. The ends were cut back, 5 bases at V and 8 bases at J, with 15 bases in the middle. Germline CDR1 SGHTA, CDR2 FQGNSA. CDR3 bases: TGTGCCAGCAGCCCCCCTCCCGGATTAGGCTACACCTTC. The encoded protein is CASSPPPGLGYTF.

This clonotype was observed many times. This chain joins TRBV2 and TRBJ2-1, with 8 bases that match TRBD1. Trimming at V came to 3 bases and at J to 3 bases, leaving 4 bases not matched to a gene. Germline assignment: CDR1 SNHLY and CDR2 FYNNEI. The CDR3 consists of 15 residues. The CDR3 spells CASSELTGGYNEQFF. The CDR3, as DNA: TGTGCCAGCAGTGAGCTCACAGGGGGCTACAATGAGCAGTTCTTC. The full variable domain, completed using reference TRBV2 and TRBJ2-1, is EPEVTQTPSHQVTQMGQEVILRCVPISNHLYFYWYRQILGQKVEFLVSFYNNEISEKSEIFDDQFSVERPDGSNFTLKIRSTKLEDSAMYFCASSELTGGYNEQFFGPGTRLTVL.

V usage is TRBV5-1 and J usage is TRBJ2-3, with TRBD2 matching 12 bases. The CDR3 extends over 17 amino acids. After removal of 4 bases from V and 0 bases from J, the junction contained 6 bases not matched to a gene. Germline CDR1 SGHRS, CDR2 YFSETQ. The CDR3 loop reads CASSDLAGGLSTDTQYF. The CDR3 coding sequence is TGCGCCAGCAGCGATCTAGCGGGAGGGCTTAGCACAGATACGCAGTATTTT.

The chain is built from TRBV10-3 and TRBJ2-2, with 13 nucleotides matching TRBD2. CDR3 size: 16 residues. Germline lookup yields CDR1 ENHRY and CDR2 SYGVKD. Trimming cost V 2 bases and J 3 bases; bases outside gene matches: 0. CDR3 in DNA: TGTGCCATCAGTGAGACTAGCGGGAGGGACACCGGGGAGCTGTTTTTT. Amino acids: CAISETSGRDTGELFF.

The CDR3 nucleotides read TGTGCCAGCATGGGCCGGGGACTAAGGGCGCAGTTCTTC. Protein sequence: CASMGRGLRAQFF. This rearrangement joins TRBV6-2 or TRBV6-3 to TRBJ2-1; TRBD2 matches at 7 bases. The CDR3 is made up of 13 amino acids. Germline-derived CDR1 and CDR2 are MNHEY and SVGEGT. V trimming: 7 bases; J trimming: 12 bases; junction bases outside the gene matches: 12.

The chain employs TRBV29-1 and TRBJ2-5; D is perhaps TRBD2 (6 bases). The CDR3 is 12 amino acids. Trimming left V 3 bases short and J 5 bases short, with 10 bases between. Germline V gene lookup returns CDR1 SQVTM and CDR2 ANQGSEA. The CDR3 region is CSVDSGEETQYF. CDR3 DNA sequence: TGCAGCGTTGATTCGGGAGAGGAGACCCAGTACTTC.

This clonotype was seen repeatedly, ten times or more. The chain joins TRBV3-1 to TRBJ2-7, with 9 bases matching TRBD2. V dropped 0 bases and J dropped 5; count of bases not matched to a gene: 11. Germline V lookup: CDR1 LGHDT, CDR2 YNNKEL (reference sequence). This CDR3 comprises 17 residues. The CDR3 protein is CASSQELLAGGGNEQYF. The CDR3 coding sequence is TGTGCCAGCAGCCAAGAATTGTTGGCGGGAGGGGGCAACGAGCAGTACTTC.

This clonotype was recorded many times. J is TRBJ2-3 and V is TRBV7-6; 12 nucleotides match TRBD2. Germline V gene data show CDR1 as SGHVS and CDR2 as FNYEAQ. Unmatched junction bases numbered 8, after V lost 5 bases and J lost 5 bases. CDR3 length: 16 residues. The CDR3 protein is CASSLPTSGRLDTQYF. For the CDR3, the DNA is TGTGCCAGCAGCCTGCCTACTAGCGGGAGGCTAGATACGCAGTATTTT.